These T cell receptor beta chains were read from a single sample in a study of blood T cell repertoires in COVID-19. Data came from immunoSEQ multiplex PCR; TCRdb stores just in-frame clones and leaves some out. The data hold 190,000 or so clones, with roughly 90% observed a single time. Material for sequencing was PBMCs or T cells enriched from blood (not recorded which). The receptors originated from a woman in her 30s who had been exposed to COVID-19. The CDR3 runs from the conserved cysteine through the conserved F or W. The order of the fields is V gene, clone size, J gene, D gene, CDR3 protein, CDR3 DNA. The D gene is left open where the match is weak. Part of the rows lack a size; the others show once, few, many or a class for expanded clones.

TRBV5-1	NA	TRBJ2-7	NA	CASSLEGALYEQYF	TGCGCCAGCAGCTTGGAAGGGGCCCTGTACGAGCAGTACTTC
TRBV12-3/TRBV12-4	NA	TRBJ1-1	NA	CASSFGGNTEAFF	TGTGCCAGCAGTTTTGGAGGGAACACTGAAGCTTTCTTT
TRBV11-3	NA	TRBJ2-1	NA	CASSHTKPNYNEQFF	TGTGCCAGCAGCCATACTAAGCCGAACTACAATGAGCAGTTCTTC
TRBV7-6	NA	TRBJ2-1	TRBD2	CASSPGLAPGVGQFF	TGTGCCAGCAGCCCGGGACTAGCTCCGGGGGTTGGGCAGTTCTTC
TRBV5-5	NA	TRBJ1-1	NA	CASSSTLDSTEAFF	TGTGCCAGCAGCTCAACCCTTGACAGCACTGAAGCTTTCTTT
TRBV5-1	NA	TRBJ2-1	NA	CASSPVAEGSYNEQFF	TGCGCCAGCAGCCCGGTGGCGGAGGGCTCCTACAATGAGCAGTTCTTC
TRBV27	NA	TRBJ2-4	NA	CASSLRVDLAKNIQYF	TGTGCCAGCAGTTTGCGGGTAGACCTAGCCAAAAACATTCAGTACTTC
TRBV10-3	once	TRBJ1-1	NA	CAISELTENTEAFF	TGTGCCATCAGTGAGTTAACAGAGAACACTGAAGCTTTCTTT
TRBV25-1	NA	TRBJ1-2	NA	CASSDNTGFLYGYTF	TGTGCCAGCAGTGATAATACAGGGTTTCTTTATGGCTACACCTTC
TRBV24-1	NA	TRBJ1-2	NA	CATSDSSYGYTF	TGTGCCACCAGTGATTCGAGCTATGGCTACACCTTC
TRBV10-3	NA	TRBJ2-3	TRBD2	CAISVGAGTDTQYF	TGTGCCATCAGTGTGGGAGCGGGGACAGATACGCAGTATTTT
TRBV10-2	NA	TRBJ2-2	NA	CASSPDMTGNTGELFF	TGCGCCAGCAGCCCCGATATGACAGGGAACACCGGGGAGCTGTTTTTT
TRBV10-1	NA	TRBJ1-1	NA	CASQDSRGTEAFF	TGCGCCAGCCAAGACAGCCGTGGGACTGAAGCTTTCTTT
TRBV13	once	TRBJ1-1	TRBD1	CASSLFGTGDEAFF	TGTGCCAGCAGCTTGTTCGGTACAGGGGATGAAGCTTTCTTT
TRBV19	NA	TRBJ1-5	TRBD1	CASKTKGTAIQPQHF	TGTGCCAGTAAAACGAAAGGGACAGCGATCCAGCCCCAGCATTTT
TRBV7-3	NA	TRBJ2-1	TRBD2	CASSSKTSGGLTQFF	TGTGCCAGCAGCTCTAAGACTAGCGGGGGGCTTACACAGTTCTTC
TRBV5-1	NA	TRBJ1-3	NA	CASSPDSDTIYF	TGCGCCAGCAGCCCCGACAGTGACACCATATATTTT
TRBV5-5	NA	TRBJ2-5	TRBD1	CASSLQDRAAETQYF	TGTGCCAGCAGCTTGCAGGACAGGGCTGCAGAGACCCAGTACTTC
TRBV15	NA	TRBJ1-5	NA	CATSRDARGRGSEPQHF	TGTGCCACCAGCAGAGATGCCCGAGGTAGGGGCTCCGAGCCCCAGCATTTT
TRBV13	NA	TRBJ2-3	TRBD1	CASGRLKRTGRGDTQYF	TGTGCCAGCGGCCGCCTAAAAAGGACAGGGCGAGGGGATACGCAGTATTTT
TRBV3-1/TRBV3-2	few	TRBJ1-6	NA	CASRKGHTQGTLHF	TGTGCCAGCAGGAAGGGACACACTCAGGGGACCCTCCACTTT
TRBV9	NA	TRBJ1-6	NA	CASSAEGGSGSNNSPLHF	TGTGCCAGCAGCGCGGAGGGAGGGAGCGGGAGTAATAATTCACCCCTCCACTTT
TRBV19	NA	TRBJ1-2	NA	CASSANYGYTF	TGTGCCAGTAGTGCGAACTATGGCTACACCTTC
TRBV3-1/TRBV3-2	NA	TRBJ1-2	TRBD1	CASSQASGQFYGYTF	TGTGCCAGCAGCCAAGCATCGGGACAGTTCTATGGCTACACCTTC
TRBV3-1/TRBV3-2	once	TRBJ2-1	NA	CASSQVESGTHEQFF	TGTGCCAGCAGCCAAGTTGAGAGTGGTACCCATGAGCAGTTCTTC
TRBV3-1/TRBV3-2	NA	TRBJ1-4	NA	CASSQGMARGEKLFF	TGTGCCAGCAGCCAAGGTATGGCTCGCGGTGAAAAACTGTTTTTT
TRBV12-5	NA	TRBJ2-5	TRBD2	CASGLVLAGGPFETQYF	TGTGCTAGTGGTTTGGTACTAGCGGGGGGGCCGTTTGAGACCCAGTACTTC
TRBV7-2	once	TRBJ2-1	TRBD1	CASSYGPGQTYNEQFF	TGTGCCAGCAGCTATGGACCGGGACAGACCTACAATGAGCAGTTCTTC
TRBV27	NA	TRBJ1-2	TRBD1	CASKEGAKDGYTF	TGTGCCAGCAAGGAGGGGGCTAAGGATGGCTACACCTTC
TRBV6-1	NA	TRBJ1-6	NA	CASSDVGRGGSPLHF	TGTGCCAGCAGTGATGTTGGCAGGGGAGGGTCACCCCTCCACTTT
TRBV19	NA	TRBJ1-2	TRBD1	CASSRGQVNYGYTF	TGTGCCAGTAGCAGGGGGCAGGTGAACTATGGCTACACCTTC
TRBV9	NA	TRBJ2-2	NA	CASSGAGLATGELFF	TGTGCCAGCAGCGGAGCAGGGTTGGCCACCGGGGAGCTGTTTTTT
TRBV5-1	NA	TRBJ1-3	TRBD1	CASSLGWTGHSGNTIYF	TGCGCCAGCAGCTTGGGATGGACAGGTCACTCTGGAAACACCATATATTTT
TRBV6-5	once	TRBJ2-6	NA	CASSLPRTGVYVLTF	TGTGCCAGCAGCCTACCCCGGACGGGGGTCTACGTCCTGACTTTC
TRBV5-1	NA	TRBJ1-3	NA	CASSPRGISGNTIYF	TGCGCCAGCAGTCCACGGGGGATCTCTGGAAACACCATATATTTT
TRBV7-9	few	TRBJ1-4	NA	CASSFTGFGEKLFF	TGTGCCAGCAGCTTCACAGGGTTCGGGGAAAAACTGTTTTTT
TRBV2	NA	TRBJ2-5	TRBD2	CASRTSGGQETQYF	TGTGCCAGCAGGACTAGCGGGGGCCAAGAGACCCAGTACTTC
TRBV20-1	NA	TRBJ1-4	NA	CSPRQGEKLFF	TGCAGCCCGAGGCAGGGAGAAAAACTGTTTTTT
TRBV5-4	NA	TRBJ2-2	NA	CASSLGGGRAGELFF	TGTGCCAGCAGCTTGGGCGGAGGGAGAGCCGGGGAGCTGTTTTTT
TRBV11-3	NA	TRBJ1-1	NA	CASSLAGPNTEAFF	TGTGCCAGCAGCTTAGCAGGGCCGAACACTGAAGCTTTCTTT
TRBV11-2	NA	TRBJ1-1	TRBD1	CASSLGQGGTEAFF	TGTGCCAGCAGCTTGGGACAGGGGGGCACTGAAGCTTTCTTT